This T cell receptor (beta chain) was sequenced during a study of cytotoxic CD8 clonotypes in ibrutinib-treated CLL. Whole-study findings and limits: The public clonotypes identified were infrequent and showed contraction or stability on treatment. Baseline values of clonality outstripped age-matched healthy donors and followed circulating CD8+ T-cell counts.

Repertoires were generated with immunoSEQ multiplex PCR, while TCRdb's copy carries only in-frame clones and drops some. The table includes roughly 250,000 clones, around three quarters detected once. As regards this clone: Its matching antigen is unknown.

Germline V CDR1 and CDR2: SGHVS, FNYEAQ. V shed 6 bases and J shed 4 bases, with 15 bases lying between them. The CDR3 consists of 14 residues. The sequences come from PBMCs, collected after 24 months of ibrutinib treatment. The TCR was taken from a human donor with chronic lymphocytic leukemia. The chain recombines TRBV7-6 with TRBJ1-1; D gene uncertain. The CDR3 DNA sequence: TGTGCCAGCAGAATTGCAGTTGGTAGCACTGAAGCTTTCTTT. It translates to CASRIAVGSTEAFF.